This TCR beta chain originates from a study of cytomegalovirus exposure and HLA in healthy donors. Study in general: Drawn from HLA-typed donors, tens of millions of unique TCRs were held in an early data release.

Study-wide results and limits: Reportedly, HLA-A and HLA-B alleles of most subjects were accurately predicted from TCR beta. A missense DCLRE1C variant was associated with V- and J-gene trimming of TCR beta chains in a later analysis, and an independent cohort replicated the association. Indistinguishable V segments, including TRBV6-2 and TRBV6-3, were excluded.

With 60 Vbeta and 13 Jbeta primers, the PCR was carried out. Assay used: immunoSEQ multiplex PCR; TCRdb lists only in-frame clones, some missing. The repertoire consists of some 130,000 clones, with about 86% occurring once and the leading ten covering about 0.74%. This clone appeared once. The target antigen is unknown. Germline assignment: CDR1 SGHRS and CDR2 YFSETQ. The CDR3 sequence is 15 residues long. V gave up 4 bases and J gave up 3 bases, with 13 bases separating them. The specimen was PBMCs. The chain employs TRBV5-1 and TRBJ1-4, with D unclear. The TCR sequence derives from a young man in good health and CMV-seronegative. CDR3 DNA: TGCGCCAGCAGCCTTCAAACACACGCTAATGAAAAACTGTTTTTT. Protein sequence: CASSLQTHANEKLFF.